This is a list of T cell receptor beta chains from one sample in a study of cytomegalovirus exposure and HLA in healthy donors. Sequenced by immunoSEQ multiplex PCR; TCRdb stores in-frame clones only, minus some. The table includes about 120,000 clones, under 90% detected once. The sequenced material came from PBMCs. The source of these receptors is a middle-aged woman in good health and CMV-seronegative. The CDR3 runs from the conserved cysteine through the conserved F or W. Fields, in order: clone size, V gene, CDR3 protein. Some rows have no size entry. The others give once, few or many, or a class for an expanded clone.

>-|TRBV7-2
CASSSNGSPTGELFF
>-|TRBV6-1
CASSVNPQGVSAGYTF
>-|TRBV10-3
CAISESYPGQNQPQHF
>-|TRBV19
CATNSGTGPYEQYF
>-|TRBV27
CASSPGTEPIDGYTF
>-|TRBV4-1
CASSQVLAGGPRYEQYF
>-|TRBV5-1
CASSLTWDRGMGEQYF
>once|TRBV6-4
CASSEDIFNYGYTF
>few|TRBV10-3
CAITQDSVYGYTF
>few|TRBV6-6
CASSYSQGTTSEQYF
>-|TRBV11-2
CASSITPVGEVMDTEAFF
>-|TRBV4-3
CASSQGSGGYEQYF
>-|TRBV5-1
CASSLDRHSNTEAFF
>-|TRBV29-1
CSVGLAGGGMYEQYF
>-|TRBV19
CASTGARNSNQPQHF
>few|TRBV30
CAWNGQGIEAFF
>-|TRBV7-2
CASSLGTGIYNEQFF
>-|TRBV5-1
CASSLDRAVGEQYF
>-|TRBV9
CASSAGTSGRWYEQFF